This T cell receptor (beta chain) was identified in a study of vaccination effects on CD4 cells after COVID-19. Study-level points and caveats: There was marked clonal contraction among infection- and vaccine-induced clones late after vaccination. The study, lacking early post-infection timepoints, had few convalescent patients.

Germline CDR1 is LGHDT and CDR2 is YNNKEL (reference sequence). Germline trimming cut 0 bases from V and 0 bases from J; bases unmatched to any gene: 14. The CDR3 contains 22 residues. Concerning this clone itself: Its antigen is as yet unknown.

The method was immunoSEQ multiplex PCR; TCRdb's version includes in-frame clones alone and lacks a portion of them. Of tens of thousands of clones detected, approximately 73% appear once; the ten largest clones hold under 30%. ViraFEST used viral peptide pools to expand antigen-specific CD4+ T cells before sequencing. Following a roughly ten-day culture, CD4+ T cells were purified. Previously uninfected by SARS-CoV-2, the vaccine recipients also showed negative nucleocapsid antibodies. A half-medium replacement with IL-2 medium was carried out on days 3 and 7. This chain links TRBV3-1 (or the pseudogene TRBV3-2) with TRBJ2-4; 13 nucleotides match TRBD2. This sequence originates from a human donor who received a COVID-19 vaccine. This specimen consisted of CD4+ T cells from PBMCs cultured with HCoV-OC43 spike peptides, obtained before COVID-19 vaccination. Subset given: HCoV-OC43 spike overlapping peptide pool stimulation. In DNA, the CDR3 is TGTGCCAGCAGCCAAGAATTTAAGCCACTAGCGGGAGGGCTTAAAGCCAAAAACATTCAGTACTTC. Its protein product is CASSQEFKPLAGGLKAKNIQYF.